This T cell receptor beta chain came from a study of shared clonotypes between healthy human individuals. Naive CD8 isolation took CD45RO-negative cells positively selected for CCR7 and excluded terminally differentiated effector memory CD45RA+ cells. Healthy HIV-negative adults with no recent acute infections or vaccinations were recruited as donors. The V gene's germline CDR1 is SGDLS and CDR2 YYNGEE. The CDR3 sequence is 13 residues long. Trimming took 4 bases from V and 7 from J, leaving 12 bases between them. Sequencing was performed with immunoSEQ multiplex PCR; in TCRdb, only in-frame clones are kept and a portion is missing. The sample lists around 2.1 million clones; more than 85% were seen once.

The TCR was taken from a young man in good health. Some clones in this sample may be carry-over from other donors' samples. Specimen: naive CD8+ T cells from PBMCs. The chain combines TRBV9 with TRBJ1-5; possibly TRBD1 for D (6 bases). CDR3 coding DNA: TGTGCCAGCAGCCGGGCAGGGGCGCAGCCCCAGCATTTT. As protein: CASSRAGAQPQHF.